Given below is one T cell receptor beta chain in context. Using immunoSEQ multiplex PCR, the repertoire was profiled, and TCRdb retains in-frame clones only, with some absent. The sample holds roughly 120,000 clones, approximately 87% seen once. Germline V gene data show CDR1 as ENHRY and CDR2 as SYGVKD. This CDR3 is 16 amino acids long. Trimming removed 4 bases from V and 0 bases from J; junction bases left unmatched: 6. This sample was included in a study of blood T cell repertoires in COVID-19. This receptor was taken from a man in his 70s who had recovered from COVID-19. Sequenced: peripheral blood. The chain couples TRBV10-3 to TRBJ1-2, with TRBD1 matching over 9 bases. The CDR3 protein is CAISGDRALANYGYTF. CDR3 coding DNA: TGTGCCATCAGTGGGGACAGGGCCTTAGCTAACTATGGCTACACCTTC.